This section outlines one T cell receptor (beta chain) sequence together with its context. This clone was observed once. Which antigen it targets is not known. Per-base quality was not reported, and no clone a single base away is much larger than it. Deletion took 2 bases off V and 2 bases off J, with a span of 9 bases between the germline ends. The germline V gene (reference sequence) supplies CDR1 LNHDA and CDR2 SQIVND. The CDR3, from cysteine to phenylalanine, totals 14 residues. Solely the CDR3 DNA is kept, with 42 bases framed from the first base. Each collaborating institution followed its own protocols to collect whole blood in K2EDTA tubes. Collaborator samples were shipped for TCRbeta analysis as frozen whole blood, isolated PBMCs, or DNA extracted from either sample type. These data belong to a study of blood T cell repertoires in COVID-19 (dated by TCRdb to 2020 to 2022). Broadly, across the study: Samples covering the acute and convalescent phases of COVID-19 were provided by collaborators in the United States, Italy and Spain. A de-identified subject ID, COVID-19 status, age in years and sex were almost always included in the sample metadata. Where available, HLA class I and class II types were taken from metadata supplied by the sample provider and were not determined by assay-based typing. The samples were drawn from the first 160 participants of the ongoing ImmuneRACE study and from roughly 1,300 subjects provided by 6 global collaborators. The prospective study material was composed of cDNA or gDNA derived from T cells, B-cell-depleted T cells, or PBMCs. The repertoires were released in a freely available public database intended as a resource for research on the immune response to SARS-CoV-2. Deeply sampled blood TCRbeta repertoires from subjects exposed to, actively infected with, or recovered from COVID-19 were included in the dataset.

TCRbeta CDR3 regions were amplified from genomic DNA by means of the immunoSEQ Assay, a bias-controlled multiplex PCR. Regarding the original processing steps: Within the assay, amplification of reference gene primers was used to estimate how many nucleated cells each sample contained. Sequence reads were collapsed and filtered to measure the absolute abundance of every unique TCRbeta CDR3 rearrangement. For each sample, productive Simpson clonality was calculated as the square root of Simpson's diversity index over productive rearrangements. Here the immuneACCESS table is served through TCRdb, limited to in-frame sequences with V and J called. Missing clones are a known gap in these copies; in checked studies unresolved V genes cover under half, and the rest lacks a known reason. The V and J calls and clone size were taken over from that table, and D and trimming were inferred from the DNA. For this sample the table gives approximately 230,000 clones, of which approximately 82% were detected only once. About 5.7% of the sample belongs to the ten largest clones.

Study-level results and caveats: How much clinical and demographic metadata was included differed by source and by participant, and the metadata was provided uncurated.

The chain couples TRBV19 to TRBJ1-1; the D gene cannot be resolved reliably. Sequencing was performed on peripheral blood. The TCR sequence derives from a man older than 75 with acute or convalescent COVID-19. The DNA sequence follows: TGTGCCAGTAGTATACTTCTCAGAAACACTGAAGCTTTCTTT. Translated, this is CASSILLRNTEAFF.